The 12 T cell receptor beta chains below were found in one sample sequenced in a study of blood T cell repertoires in COVID-19. TCRdb keeps only in-frame clones here, not all; method: immunoSEQ multiplex PCR. Among around 200,000 clones, around 80% were seen once, and the ten largest hold about an eighth. The source material was peripheral blood. The receptors here all came from a man aged 30 to 45 with active or convalescent COVID-19.

The chain joins TRBV2 to TRBJ2-1; 9 nucleotides match TRBD1. The junction had 2 bases not matched to a gene; V was cut back by 2 bases and J by 3 bases. The CDR3 spans 15 residues. Germline V gene sequence: CDR1 SNHLY, CDR2 FYNNEI. CDR3 nucleotides: TGTGCCAGCAGTGAAAGGGACAGGGTCTACAATGAGCAGTTCTTC. Its translation is CASSERDRVYNEQFF.

V is TRBV11-3 and J is TRBJ2-7; 9 positions agree with TRBD2. Germline V gives CDR1 SGHNT, CDR2 YENEEA. The CDR3 runs 16 residues. The trim removed 0 bases at V and 6 bases at J, leaving 9 bases unmatched. The CDR3 loop is CASSLDLVSGRSEQYF. CDR3 in DNA: TGTGCCAGCAGCTTAGATCTAGTTAGCGGGAGATCCGAGCAGTACTTC.

The chain is built from TRBV12-3 or TRBV12-4 and TRBJ2-5; TRBD2 matches at 7 bases. The CDR3 sequence is 13 residues long. Trimming removed 7 bases from V and 5 bases from J; junction bases left unmatched: 7. The CDR3 is CASTGWEGETQYF. CDR3 nucleotides: TGTGCCAGCACCGGCTGGGAGGGGGAGACCCAGTACTTC.

For this clone: Other DNA sequences in the same sample also yield this CDR3. The chain employs TRBV6-5 and TRBJ2-3; tentative D call: TRBD1 (6 bases). The CDR3 extends over 15 amino acids. Germline CDR1 and CDR2: MNHEY and SVGAGI. V was pared by 2 bases and J by 3 bases, with 12 bases between. The CDR3 nucleotides read TGTGCCAGCAGTTACGTACAGGGCGGGACAGATACGCAGTATTTT. Translated: CASSYVQGGTDTQYF.

The chain couples TRBV4-1 to TRBJ1-1; unclear D gene. Germline CDR1 is MGHRA and CDR2 is YSYEKL. The CDR3 covers 17 residues. V gave up 0 bases and J gave up 1 base, with 15 bases separating them. CDR3 DNA sequence: TGCGCCAGCAGCCAAGAGTACTTTTCACAGCAGAACACTGAAGCTTTCTTT. Translation gives CASSQEYFSQQNTEAFF.

V is TRBV30 and J is TRBJ2-4; maybe TRBD1 (6 bases). CDR3 length equals 15 residues. V was shortened by 3 bases and J by 4 bases, with 16 bases between the two germline ends. Germline lookup yields CDR1 GTSNPN and CDR2 SVGIG (reference sequence). Here the CDR3 reads CAWSPGGPLKNIQYF. In nucleotides, the CDR3 is TGTGCCTGGAGCCCTGGGGGCCCACTTAAAAACATTCAGTACTTC.

The CDR3 DNA sequence: TGTGCCTGGATCCCCCGCCGGGACAGAGCCTACGAGCAGTACTTC. This codes for CAWIPRRDRAYEQYF. V is TRBV30 and J is TRBJ2-7, with TRBD1 matching over 7 bases. V was clipped by 4 bases and J by 2 bases; unmatched bases: 11. The CDR3 spans 15 residues. The germline CDR1 and CDR2 sequences are GTSNPN and SVGIG (reference sequence).

The chain employs TRBV2 and TRBJ1-1; TRBD1 matches at 7 bases. The CDR3 spans 14 residues. CDR1 and CDR2 from the germline V gene are SNHLY and FYNNEI. Germline trimming cut 6 bases from V and 0 bases from J; bases unmatched to any gene: 4. The DNA of the CDR3 is TGTGCCAGCAGGCCGGACAGGCTGAACACTGAAGCTTTCTTT. Translation: CASRPDRLNTEAFF. Complete variable domain (other parts from reference TRBV2 and TRBJ1-1): EPEVTQTPSHQVTQMGQEVILRCVPISNHLYFYWYRQILGQKVEFLVSFYNNEISEKSEIFDDQFSVERPDGSNFTLKIRSTKLEDSAMYFCASRPDRLNTEAFFGQGTRLTVV.

The chain combines TRBV29-1 with TRBJ1-1; D gene uncertain. CDR3 length: 12 residues. V was cut by 3 bases and J by 6 bases, with 11 bases left in between. Germline-derived CDR1 and CDR2 are SQVTM and ANQGSEA. The chain's CDR3 is CSVDERSAEAFF. CDR3 sequence (DNA): TGCAGCGTTGATGAGAGGAGTGCTGAAGCTTTCTTT.

The chain couples TRBV12-3 or TRBV12-4 to TRBJ1-1; tentatively, D is TRBD1 (6 bases). Trimming removed 7 bases at V and 5 bases at J, with 14 bases between. The CDR3 runs to 13 residues. CDR3 amino acids: CASTDLRGTEAFF. CDR3 coding DNA: TGTGCCAGCACCGACCTCAGGGGTACTGAAGCTTTCTTT.

The V call is TRBV7-2, the J call TRBJ2-1; a possible D gene is TRBD2 (5 bases). V was trimmed by 4 bases and J by 6 bases, leaving 13 bases between them. The CDR3 is made up of 14 amino acids. The V gene's germline CDR1 is SGHTA and CDR2 FQGNSA. The CDR3: CASSSETISNEQFF. The CDR3 DNA follows: TGTGCCAGCAGCTCCGAGACTATAAGCAATGAGCAGTTCTTC.

The chain is built from TRBV5-1 and TRBJ1-2; TRBD1 agrees at 10 bases. The CDR3 loop spans 14 amino acids. V dropped 7 bases and J dropped 6; count of bases not matched to a gene: 9. Germline V gene sequence: CDR1 SGHRS, CDR2 YFSETQ. The CDR3 sequence is CASAGDRGWNGYTF. In nucleotides, the CDR3 is TGCGCCAGCGCCGGGGACAGGGGTTGGAATGGCTACACCTTC.